This T cell receptor (beta chain) was recorded in a study of shared clonotypes between healthy human individuals. Findings and caveats of the study: Clonotypes which were not shared had lower generation probabilities than clonotypes that all four donors shared. The study's rarefaction showed incomplete sorted-subset sequencing despite large depth. The sampled material consisted only of blood, and tissue repertoires are likely to differ.

Per germline, CDR1 ENHRY and CDR2 SYGVKD. This CDR3 is 16 amino acids long. V was shortened by 2 bases and J by 2 bases, with 14 bases between the two germline ends. Concerning this clone: What it recognizes is unknown.

An assay was performed, and its level was deep. Libraries were prepared by immunoSEQ multiplex PCR; TCRdb keeps only in-frame clonotypes and omits some of them. The sample records 850,000 to 1,200,000 clones, roughly 75% being singletons. What was sequenced was memory CD4+ T cells sorted from blood. This sample's subset: CD45RA-negative fraction. This TCR was sampled from a man in his late teens or twenties in good health. The chain carries TRBV10-3 and TRBJ2-3; TRBD2 might be the D (6 bases). CDR3 in DNA: TGTGCCATCAGTGAGGGCGGGGTCGTGAACACAGATACGCAGTATTTT. Translation: CAISEGGVVNTDTQYF.